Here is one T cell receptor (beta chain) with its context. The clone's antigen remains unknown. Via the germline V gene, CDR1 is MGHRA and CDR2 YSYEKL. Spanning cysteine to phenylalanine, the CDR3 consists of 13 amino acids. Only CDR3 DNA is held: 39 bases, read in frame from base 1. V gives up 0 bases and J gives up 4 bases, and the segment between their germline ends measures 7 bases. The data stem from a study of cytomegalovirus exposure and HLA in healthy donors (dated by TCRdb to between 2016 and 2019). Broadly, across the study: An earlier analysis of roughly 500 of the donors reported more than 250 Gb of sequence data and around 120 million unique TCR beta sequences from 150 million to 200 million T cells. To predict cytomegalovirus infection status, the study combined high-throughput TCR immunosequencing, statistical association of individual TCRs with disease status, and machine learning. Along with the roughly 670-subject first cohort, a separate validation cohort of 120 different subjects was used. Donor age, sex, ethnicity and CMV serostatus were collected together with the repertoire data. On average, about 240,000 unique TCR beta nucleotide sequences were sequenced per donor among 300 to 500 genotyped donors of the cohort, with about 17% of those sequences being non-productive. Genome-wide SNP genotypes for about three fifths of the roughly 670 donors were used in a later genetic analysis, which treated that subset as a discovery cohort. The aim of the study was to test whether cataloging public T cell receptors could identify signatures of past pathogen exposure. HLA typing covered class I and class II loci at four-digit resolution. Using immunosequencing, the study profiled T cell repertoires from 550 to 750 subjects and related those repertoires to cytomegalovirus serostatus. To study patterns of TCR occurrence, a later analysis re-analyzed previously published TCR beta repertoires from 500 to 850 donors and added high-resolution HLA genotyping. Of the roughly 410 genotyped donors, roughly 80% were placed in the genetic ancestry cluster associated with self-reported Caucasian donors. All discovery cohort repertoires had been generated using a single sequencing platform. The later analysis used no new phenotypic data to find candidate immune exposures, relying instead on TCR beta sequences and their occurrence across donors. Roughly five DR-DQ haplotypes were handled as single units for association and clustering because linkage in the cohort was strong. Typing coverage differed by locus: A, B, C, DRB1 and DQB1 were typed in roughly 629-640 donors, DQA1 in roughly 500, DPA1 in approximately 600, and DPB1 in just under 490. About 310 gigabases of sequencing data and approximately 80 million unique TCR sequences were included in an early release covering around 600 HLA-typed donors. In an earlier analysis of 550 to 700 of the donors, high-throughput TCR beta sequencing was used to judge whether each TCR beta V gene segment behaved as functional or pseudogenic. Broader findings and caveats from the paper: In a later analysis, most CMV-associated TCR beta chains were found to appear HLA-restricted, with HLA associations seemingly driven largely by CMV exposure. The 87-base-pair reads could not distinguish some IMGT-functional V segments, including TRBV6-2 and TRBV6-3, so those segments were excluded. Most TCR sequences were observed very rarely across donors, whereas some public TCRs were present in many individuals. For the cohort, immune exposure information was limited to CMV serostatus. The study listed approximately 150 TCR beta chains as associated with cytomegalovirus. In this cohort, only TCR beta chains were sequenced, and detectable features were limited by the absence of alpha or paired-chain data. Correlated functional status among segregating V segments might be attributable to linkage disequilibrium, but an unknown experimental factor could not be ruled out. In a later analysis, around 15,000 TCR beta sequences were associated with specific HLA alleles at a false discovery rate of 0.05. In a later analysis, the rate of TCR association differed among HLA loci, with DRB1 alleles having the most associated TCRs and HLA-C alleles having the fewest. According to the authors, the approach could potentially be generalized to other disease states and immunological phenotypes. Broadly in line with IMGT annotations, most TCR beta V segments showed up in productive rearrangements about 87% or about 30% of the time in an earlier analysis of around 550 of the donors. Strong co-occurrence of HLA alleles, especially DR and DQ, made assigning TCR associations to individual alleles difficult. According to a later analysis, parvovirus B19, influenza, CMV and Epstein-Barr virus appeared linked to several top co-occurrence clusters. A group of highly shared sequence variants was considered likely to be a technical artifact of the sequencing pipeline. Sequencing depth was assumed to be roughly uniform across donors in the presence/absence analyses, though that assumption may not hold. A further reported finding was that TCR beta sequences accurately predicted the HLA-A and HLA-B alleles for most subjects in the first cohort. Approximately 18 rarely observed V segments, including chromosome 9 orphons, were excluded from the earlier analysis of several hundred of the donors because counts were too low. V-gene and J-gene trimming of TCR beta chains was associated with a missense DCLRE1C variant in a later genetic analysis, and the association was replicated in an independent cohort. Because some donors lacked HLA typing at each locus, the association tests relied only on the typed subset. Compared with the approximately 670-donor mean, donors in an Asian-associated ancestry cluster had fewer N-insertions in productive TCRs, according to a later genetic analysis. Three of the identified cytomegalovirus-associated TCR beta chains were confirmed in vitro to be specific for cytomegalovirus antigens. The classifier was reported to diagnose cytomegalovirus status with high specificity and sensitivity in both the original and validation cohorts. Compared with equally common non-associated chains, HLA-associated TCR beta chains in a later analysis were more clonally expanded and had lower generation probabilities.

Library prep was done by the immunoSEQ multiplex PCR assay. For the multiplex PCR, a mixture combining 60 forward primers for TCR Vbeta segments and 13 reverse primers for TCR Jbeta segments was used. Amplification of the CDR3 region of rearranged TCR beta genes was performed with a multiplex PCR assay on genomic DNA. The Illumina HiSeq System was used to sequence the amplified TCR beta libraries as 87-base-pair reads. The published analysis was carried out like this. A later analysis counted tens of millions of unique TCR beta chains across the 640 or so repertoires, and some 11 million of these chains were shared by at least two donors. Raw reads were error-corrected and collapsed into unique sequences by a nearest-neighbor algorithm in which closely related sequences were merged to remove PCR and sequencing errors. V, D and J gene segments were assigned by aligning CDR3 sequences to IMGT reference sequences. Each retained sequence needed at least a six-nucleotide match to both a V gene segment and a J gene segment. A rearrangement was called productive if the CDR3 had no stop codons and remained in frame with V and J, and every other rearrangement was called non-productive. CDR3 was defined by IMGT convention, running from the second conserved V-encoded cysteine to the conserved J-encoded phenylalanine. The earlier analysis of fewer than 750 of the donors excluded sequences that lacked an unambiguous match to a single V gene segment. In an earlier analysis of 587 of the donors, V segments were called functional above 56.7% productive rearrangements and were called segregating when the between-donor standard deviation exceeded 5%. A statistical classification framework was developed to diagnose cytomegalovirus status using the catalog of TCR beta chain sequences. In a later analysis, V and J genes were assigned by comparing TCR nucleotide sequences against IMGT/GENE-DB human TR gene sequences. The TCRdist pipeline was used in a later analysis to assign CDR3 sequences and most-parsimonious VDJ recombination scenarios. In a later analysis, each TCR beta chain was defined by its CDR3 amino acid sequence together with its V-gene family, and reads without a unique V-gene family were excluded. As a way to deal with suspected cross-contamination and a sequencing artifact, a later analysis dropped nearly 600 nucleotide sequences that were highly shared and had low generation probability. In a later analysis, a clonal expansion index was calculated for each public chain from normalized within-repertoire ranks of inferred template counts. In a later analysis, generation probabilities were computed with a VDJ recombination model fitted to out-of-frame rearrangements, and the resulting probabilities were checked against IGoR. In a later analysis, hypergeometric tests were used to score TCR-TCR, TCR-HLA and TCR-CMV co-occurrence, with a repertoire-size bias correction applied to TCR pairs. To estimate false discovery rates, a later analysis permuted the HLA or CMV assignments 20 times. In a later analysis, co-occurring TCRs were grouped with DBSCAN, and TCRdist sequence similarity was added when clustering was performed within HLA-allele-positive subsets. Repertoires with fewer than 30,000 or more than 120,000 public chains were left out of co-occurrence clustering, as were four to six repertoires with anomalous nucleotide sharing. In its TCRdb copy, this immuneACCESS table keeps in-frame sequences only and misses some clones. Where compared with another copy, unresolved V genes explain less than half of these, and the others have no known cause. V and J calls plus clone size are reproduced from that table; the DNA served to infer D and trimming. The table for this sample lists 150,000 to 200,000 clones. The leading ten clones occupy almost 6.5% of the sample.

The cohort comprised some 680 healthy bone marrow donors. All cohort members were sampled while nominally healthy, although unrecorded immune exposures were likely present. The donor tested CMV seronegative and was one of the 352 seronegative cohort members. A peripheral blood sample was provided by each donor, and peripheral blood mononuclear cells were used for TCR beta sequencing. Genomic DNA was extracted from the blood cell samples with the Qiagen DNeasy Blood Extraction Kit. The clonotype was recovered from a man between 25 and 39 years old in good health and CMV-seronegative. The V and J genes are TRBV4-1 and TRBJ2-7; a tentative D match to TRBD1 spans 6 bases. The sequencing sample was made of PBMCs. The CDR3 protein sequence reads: CASSQDRGYEQYF. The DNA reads TGCGCCAGCAGCCAAGATAGGGGGTACGAGCAGTACTTC.